The 27 T cell receptor beta chains presented below share a single source sample, sequenced in a study of T cell changes during pregnancy in multiple sclerosis. Sequencing was performed with immunoSEQ multiplex PCR; in TCRdb, only in-frame clones are kept and a portion is missing. The sample has 50,000 to 75,000 clones, more than 85% seen once. The starting material was peripheral blood, obtained in the third trimester of pregnancy. The receptor source for this set is a female donor in good health, enrolled as a control in a pregnancy study.

The rearrangement uses TRBV7-9 and TRBJ1-5; perhaps TRBD1 as D (5 bases). Trimming left V 1 base short and J 4 bases short, with 8 bases between. The germline V gene encodes CDR1 SEHNR and CDR2 FQNEAQ (reference sequence). This CDR3 comprises 14 residues. CDR3 sequence (DNA): TGTGCCAGCAGCTTAGGTCGGGGGAATCAGCCCCAGCATTTT. Encoded protein: CASSLGRGNQPQHF.

This clone appeared a single time. The chain recombines TRBV9 with TRBJ2-5; 10 positions agree with TRBD2. V lost 0 bases, J lost 0 bases, and 5 bases stayed unmatched. Germline V gene lookup returns CDR1 SGDLS and CDR2 YYNGEE. This CDR3 is 17 amino acids long. The CDR3 DNA is TGTGCCAGCAGCGTAGGAACTAGCGGGGTGTACCAAGAGACCCAGTACTTC. Amino acids: CASSVGTSGVYQETQYF.

V usage is TRBV18 and J usage is TRBJ1-6, with no clear D. This CDR3 spans 18 amino acids. V lost 6 bases and J 0 bases, leaving 18 bases between the germline ends. Germline V gene lookup returns CDR1 KGHSH and CDR2 LQKENI. CDR3 residues: CASSRDHNRGSYNSPLHF. DNA of the CDR3: TGTGCCAGCTCGCGAGACCATAATCGGGGCTCCTATAATTCACCCCTCCACTTT.

The chain links TRBV6-6 to TRBJ2-7; D is possibly TRBD1 (6 bases). CDR1 and CDR2 (germline): MNHNY, SVGAGI (reference sequence). Trimming shortened V by 6 bases and J by 6 bases, and 24 bases separated the two germline ends. The CDR3 contains 16 residues. CDR3 protein: CASSPNNRVLSGEQYF. The CDR3 region has the DNA TGTGCCAGCAGCCCTAACAACAGGGTATTATCGGGCGAGCAGTACTTC.

This clone was found once. The chain recombines TRBV7-9 with TRBJ2-2, with 7 bases fitting TRBD1. J lost 1 base, V lost 5 bases, and 7 bases had no gene match. Per germline, CDR1 SEHNR and CDR2 FQNEAQ (reference sequence). The CDR3 is 16 amino acids. CDR3: CASSHSRTGNTGELFF. The CDR3 region has the DNA TGTGCCAGCAGCCACTCCAGGACAGGGAACACCGGGGAGCTGTTTTTT. Filled out from reference TRBV7-9 and TRBJ2-2, the complete variable domain reads DTGVSQNPRHKITKRGQNVTFRCDPISEHNRLYWYRQTLGQGPEFLTYFQNEAQLEKSRLLSDRFSAERPKGSFSTLEIQRTEQGDSAMYLCASSHSRTGNTGELFFGEGSRLTVL.

The V gene is TRBV7-2, the J gene TRBJ2-2; D possibly corresponds to TRBD1 (6 bases). Per the germline V gene, CDR1 is SGHTA and CDR2 is FQGNSA. CDR3 length equals 15 residues. V was clipped by 5 bases and J by 0 bases, with 10 bases between them. CDR3 in amino acids: CASSPRTANTGELFF. CDR3 in DNA: TGTGCCAGCAGCCCCAGGACAGCGAACACCGGGGAGCTGTTTTTT.

This chain connects TRBV19 to TRBJ1-2; no reliable D call. The germline V gene has CDR1 LNHDA and CDR2 SQIVND (reference sequence). V lost 2 bases and J lost 4, with 8 bases in between. This CDR3 has 13 amino acids. CDR3 nucleotides: TGTGCCAGTAGTATAAGAAGTAGCTATGGCTACACCTTC. Translating gives CASSIRSSYGYTF.

V is TRBV7-3 and J is TRBJ2-7, with a tentative D call TRBD2 (6 bases). Deletions cut 2 bases from V and 2 bases from J, with 13 bases between. The CDR3 extends over 15 amino acids. Germline-derived CDR1 and CDR2 are SGHTA and FQGTGA. The CDR3 nucleotides are TGTGCCAGCAGCTTAGACGGGGGATTGGCCTACGAGCAGTACTTC. Its translation is CASSLDGGLAYEQYF.

The chain combines TRBV7-3 with TRBJ1-2; possible D gene TRBD1, 6 bases. Germline CDR1 SGHTA, CDR2 FQGTGA. There are 15 residues in the CDR3. With 3 bases removed from V and 2 bases from J, the gap between germline ends came to 13 bases. CDR3 sequence: CASSFGQGTNYGYTF. The CDR3 nucleotides read TGTGCCAGCAGCTTTGGGCAGGGGACGAACTATGGCTACACCTTC.

This clone was observed a single time. V usage is TRBV2 and J usage is TRBJ2-7; the match to TRBD1 covers 7 bases. V gave up 7 bases and J gave up 3 bases; unmatched junction bases: 9. In germline, CDR1 is SNHLY, CDR2 FYNNEI. The CDR3 contains 14 residues. The CDR3 DNA reads TGTGCCAGCAACCAGGGACAGATCAGCTACGAGCAGTACTTC. This gives the protein CASNQGQISYEQYF.

This chain connects TRBV2 to TRBJ2-2, with D possibly being TRBD1 (6 bases). V gave up 6 bases and J gave up 0 bases, with 8 bases separating them. CDR3 length: 14 residues. Germline-derived CDR1 and CDR2 are SNHLY and FYNNEI. The DNA for the CDR3 is TGTGCCAGCAGGGGGACAACGAACACCGGGGAGCTGTTTTTT. Its protein product is CASRGTTNTGELFF.

The V gene is TRBV4-3, the J gene TRBJ1-1, with TRBD1 matching over 8 bases. The CDR3 totals 14 residues. The germline V gene encodes CDR1 LGHNA and CDR2 YSLEER. V was clipped by 1 base and J by 4 bases; unmatched bases: 2. The CDR3 loop is CASSQGTGSTEAFF. CDR3 sequence (DNA): TGCGCCAGCAGCCAAGGGACAGGGAGCACTGAAGCTTTCTTT.

The V gene is TRBV5-1, the J gene TRBJ2-7; 7 nucleotides match TRBD2. This CDR3 spans 16 amino acids. Germline CDR1 is SGHRS and CDR2 is YFSETQ. V gave up 4 bases and J gave up 3 bases; unmatched junction bases: 13. CDR3: CASSEATGTNYYEQYF. For the CDR3, the DNA is TGCGCCAGCAGCGAGGCCACCGGGACTAACTACTACGAGCAGTACTTC.

The chain recombines TRBV30 with TRBJ1-5; D gene ambiguous. Between the trimmed V and J ends, which lost 4 bases and 3 bases, there was a span of 7 bases. The CDR3 spans 12 residues. CDR1 and CDR2 from the germline V gene are GTSNPN and SVGIG (reference sequence). The DNA for the CDR3 is TGTGCCTGGAACAGTTACAATCAGCCCCAGCATTTT. Protein product: CAWNSYNQPQHF.

The chain combines TRBV6-5 with TRBJ2-7; D perhaps matches TRBD1 (5 bases). The CDR3 has 13 residues. V gave up 6 bases and J gave up 3 bases, with 12 bases separating them. Germline CDR1 reads MNHEY; CDR2 reads SVGAGI. CDR3 residues: CASSQLGDYEQYF. In DNA form, the CDR3 reads TGTGCCAGCAGCCAGCTAGGGGACTACGAGCAGTACTTC.

V and J are TRBV19 and TRBJ1-1, with D perhaps TRBD1 (6 bases). The germline V and J ends were trimmed by 3 bases and 6 bases, with 14 bases remaining between them. Germline V gene sequence: CDR1 LNHDA, CDR2 SQIVND (reference sequence). This CDR3 has 14 amino acids. The CDR3 DNA follows: TGTGCCAGTAGTATCTCAGGGGAAGTGGCTGAAGCTTTCTTT. Its protein product is CASSISGEVAEAFF.

Comments on this clone: The junction differs from germline at one of its ends, possibly a read error. Other DNA sequences within the sample encode an identical CDR3. The chain has TRBV2 and TRBJ1-1, with TRBD1 as a possible D gene (6 bases). CDR3 size: 14 residues. Germline V gene data show CDR1 as SNHLY and CDR2 as FYNNEI. In DNA, the CDR3 is TGCGCCAGCACCAGGGGCCCGATGAACACTGAAGCTTTCTTT. This codes for CASTRGPMNTEAFF.

The V and J genes are TRBV4-3 and TRBJ1-4; tentative D call: TRBD1 (6 bases). V shed 5 bases and J shed 0 bases, with 10 bases lying between them. Germline CDR1 LGHNA, CDR2 YSLEER. The CDR3 runs to 15 residues. The CDR3 DNA follows: TGCGCCAGCAGCTATGGACAGTCAACTAATGAAAAACTGTTTTTT. The encoded protein is CASSYGQSTNEKLFF.

Notes on this clone: The sample carries other DNA sequences with the same CDR3. The rearrangement joins TRBV4-3 to TRBJ2-5, with D hard to call. The CDR3 is 15 amino acids. V was shortened by 0 bases and J by 4 bases, with 12 bases between the two germline ends. The V gene's germline CDR1 is LGHNA and CDR2 YSLEER. The CDR3 loop reads CASSQDLGVRETQYF. The CDR3 DNA reads as TGCGCCAGCAGCCAAGATTTGGGCGTCCGAGAGACCCAGTACTTC.

V and J are TRBV6-6 and TRBJ2-7; D possibly corresponds to TRBD2 (6 bases). V was trimmed by 5 bases and J by 0 bases, leaving 14 bases between them. In germline, CDR1 is MNHNY, CDR2 SVGAGI (reference sequence). The CDR3 is made up of 15 amino acids. The CDR3, as DNA: TGTGCCAGCAGTACCAGCGGGTCGAGCTCCTACGAGCAGTACTTC. It specifies CASSTSGSSSYEQYF.

This chain joins TRBV27 and TRBJ1-6; D is possibly TRBD1 (6 bases). The CDR3 runs to 17 residues. V lost 4 bases to trimming and J lost 8 bases, with 21 bases between them. The germline gives CDR1 MNHEY, CDR2 SMNVEV (reference sequence). CDR3 in amino acids: CASSSDEGVRVHSPLHF. The CDR3 DNA is TGTGCCAGCAGTTCCGACGAGGGGGTAAGAGTTCATTCACCCCTCCACTTT.

This clone is medium-sized (0.01 to 0.1%) in the sample. Other nucleotide sequences in the sample specify the same CDR3. V and J are TRBV5-1 and TRBJ1-5, with 10 bases identical to TRBD1. V gave up 2 bases and J gave up 5 bases; unmatched junction bases: 4. CDR1 is SGHRS, CDR2 YFSETQ, per germline. The CDR3 extends over 15 amino acids. As DNA, the CDR3 is TGCGCCAGCAGCTTAAGGACAGGGGGGGATCAGCCCCAGCATTTT. Translating gives CASSLRTGGDQPQHF.

The J gene is TRBJ2-1, the V gene TRBV11-2; TRBD2 matches at 9 bases. Germline trimming cut 3 bases from V and 15 bases from J; bases unmatched to any gene: 6. This CDR3 is 12 amino acids long. Germline V CDR1 and CDR2: SGHAT, FQNNGV. CDR3 amino acids: CASSFGLARRFF. In DNA form, the CDR3 reads TGTGCCAGCAGCTTCGGACTAGCGAGGAGGTTCTTC.

This clone was observed a few times. The rearrangement uses TRBV9 and TRBJ2-5, with 7 nucleotides matching TRBD2. This CDR3 contains 15 residues. The ends lost 0 bases at V and 5 bases at J; junction bases unmatched: 7. Germline CDR1 SGDLS, CDR2 YYNGEE. CDR3 region: CASSVEETSRETQYF. The DNA for the CDR3 is TGTGCCAGCAGCGTAGAGGAGACTAGCAGGGAGACCCAGTACTTC.

This chain joins TRBV6-5 and TRBJ1-6; 8 positions match TRBD1. Per the germline V gene, CDR1 is MNHEY and CDR2 is SVGAGI. V gave up 4 bases and J gave up 5 bases; unmatched junction bases: 4. The CDR3 totals 15 residues. CDR3 nucleotide sequence: TGTGCCAGCAGTTCTGGACAGGGAAATAATTCACCCCTCCACTTT. Its translation: CASSSGQGNNSPLHF.

The chain uses TRBV5-4 and TRBJ2-6, with a weak D call TRBD2 (6 bases). Germline V gene sequence: CDR1 SGHNT, CDR2 YYREEE (reference sequence). The CDR3 sequence is 16 residues long. Trimming stripped 0 bases from V and 4 bases from J, with 11 bases between. As DNA, the CDR3 is TGTGCCAGCAGCTTGGGGGGGGTTACGGGGGCCAACGTCCTGACTTTC. It encodes CASSLGGVTGANVLTF.

V and J are TRBV11-3 and TRBJ2-1; 15 bases align to TRBD2. This CDR3 comprises 17 residues. V was clipped by 3 bases and J by 6 bases; unmatched bases: 6. CDR1 is SGHNT and CDR2 is YENEEA in the germline V gene. This CDR3 reads CASSFRTSGRAGNEQFF. As DNA, the CDR3 is TGTGCCAGCAGCTTCAGGACTAGCGGGAGGGCCGGCAATGAGCAGTTCTTC.